A single sample is the source of the 20 T cell receptor beta chains below, sequenced in a study of Ad26.COV2.S vaccination and SARS-CoV-2 variants (dated by TCRdb to the early 2020s). The sample's treatment or condition label, in plain terms: about 20 received Ad26.COV2.S at low or high dose, single or two shots; a few received placebo; per-sample allocation not given. Repertoires of vaccine and placebo recipients were sequenced from samples collected on day 63 after the first injection. The library was generated by the immunoSEQ multiplex PCR assay. TCRdb re-hosts the immuneACCESS table, in-frame sequences only. Its copies lack some clones; in the studies checked, an unresolved V gene accounts for under half of them, and the cause for the rest is not known. Present in this sample are roughly 500,000 clones, around 90% of which were seen just once. The ten largest clones take up roughly 13% of the sample.

The sample consisted of peripheral blood, taken in a trial of Ad26.COV2.S vaccine versus placebo. The receptor set was obtained from a person between 18 and 65 years old who received the Ad26.COV2.S COVID-19 vaccine or a placebo.

This chain connects TRBV7-9 to TRBJ2-5, with D maybe TRBD2 (5 bases). Per germline, CDR1 SEHNR and CDR2 FQNEAQ (reference sequence). The V gene lost 5 bases and the J gene lost 4 bases, with 17 bases spanning the gap. The CDR3 runs to 15 residues. The CDR3 DNA is TGTGCCAGCAGCGTTGGAGGAGGAACCCGAGAGACCCAGTACTTC. It codes for CASSVGGGTRETQYF.

This clone was detected only a few times. Here the CDR3 DNA reads TGTGCCAGCTCACCATTACAGGACTATGGCTACACCTTC. Its protein product is CASSPLQDYGYTF. This chain links TRBV18 with TRBJ1-2, with D perhaps matching TRBD1 (5 bases). The CDR3 runs 13 residues. Germline lookup yields CDR1 KGHSH and CDR2 LQKENI. V was pared by 2 bases and J by 3 bases, with 7 bases between.

J is TRBJ2-1 and V is TRBV9, with TRBD2 matching 8 bases. Germline CDR1 is SGDLS and CDR2 is YYNGEE. Trimming took 6 bases from V and 6 from J; bases not matched to a gene: 11. The CDR3 contains 15 residues. CDR3 in amino acids: CASTAGSSGGNEQFF. CDR3 nucleotides: TGTGCCAGCACCGCGGGTAGCAGCGGGGGCAATGAGCAGTTCTTC.

The chain couples TRBV28 to TRBJ2-3, with a possible D match to TRBD2 (6 bases). This CDR3 contains 16 residues. V was pared by 5 bases and J by 0 bases, with 15 bases between. Germline CDR1 MDHEN, CDR2 SYDVKM. CDR3 in amino acids: CASSPGDLGSTDTQYF. DNA of the CDR3: TGTGCCAGCAGTCCGGGGGATCTAGGGAGCACAGATACGCAGTATTTT.

The rearrangement uses TRBV6-2 or TRBV6-3 and TRBJ2-3, with 9 bases matching TRBD2. V lost 6 bases and J lost 2; bases outside the gene matches: 3. CDR3 length equals 14 residues. In germline, CDR1 is MNHEY, CDR2 SVGEGT. The CDR3 loop reads CASSPSGATDTQYF. The CDR3 coding sequence is TGTGCCAGCAGCCCTAGCGGGGCCACAGATACGCAGTATTTT.

A word on this clone: Other nucleotide sequences from this sample produce the same CDR3. The V call is TRBV7-9, the J call TRBJ1-2, with 7 bases that match TRBD1. Germline V gives CDR1 SEHNR, CDR2 FQNEAQ (reference sequence). This CDR3 comprises 13 residues. V lost 3 bases and J lost 4; bases outside the gene matches: 2. In DNA, the CDR3 is TGTGCCAGCAGCTTGGGGGACAGCTATGGCTACACCTTC. Translation: CASSLGDSYGYTF. The full variable domain, with the rest looked up from reference TRBV7-9 and TRBJ1-2, is DTGVSQNPRHKITKRGQNVTFRCDPISEHNRLYWYRQTLGQGPEFLTYFQNEAQLEKSRLLSDRFSAERPKGSFSTLEIQRTEQGDSAMYLCASSLGDSYGYTFGSGTRLTVV.

CDR3 loop: CAITRATGVGASQEQFF. The CDR3 nucleotides read TGTGCCATCACCCGTGCCACCGGGGTAGGGGCCTCTCAGGAGCAGTTCTTC. The chain joins TRBV7-9 to TRBJ2-1, with D perhaps given as TRBD1 or TRBD2 (5 bases each). CDR3 length: 17 residues. Trimming pared 10 bases from V and 10 bases from J, leaving 32 bases between. Germline CDR1 and CDR2: SEHNR and FQNEAQ (reference sequence).

The rearrangement uses TRBV28 and TRBJ2-3; D is unclear. Germline CDR1 reads MDHEN; CDR2 reads SYDVKM. The CDR3 has 15 residues. V was shortened by 2 bases and J by 4 bases, with 13 bases between the two germline ends. This CDR3 is CASSLRIESADTQYF. Written as DNA, the CDR3 is TGTGCCAGCAGTTTAAGGATTGAATCTGCAGATACGCAGTATTTT. Drawing the rest from reference TRBV28 and TRBJ2-3, the complete variable domain is DVKVTQSSRYLVKRTGEKVFLECVQDMDHENMFWYRQDPGLGLRLIYFSYDVKMKEKGDIPEGYSVSREKKERFSLILESASTNQTSMYLCASSLRIESADTQYFGPGTRLTVL.

The chain links TRBV24-1 to TRBJ2-1, with 7 nucleotides matching TRBD2. The germline gives CDR1 KGHDR, CDR2 SFDVKD. V lost 9 bases and J lost 8; bases outside the gene matches: 15. There are 15 residues in the CDR3. The CDR3 spells CATCVLWGGSDEQFF. The CDR3 DNA is TGTGCCACCTGTGTTTTGTGGGGAGGGTCCGATGAGCAGTTCTTC.

The genes are TRBV7-2 and TRBJ1-3, with D maybe TRBD1 (6 bases). Per germline, CDR1 SGHTA and CDR2 FQGNSA. Trimming pared 5 bases from V and 0 bases from J, leaving 14 bases between. This CDR3 is built from 16 residues. The CDR3: CASSVRTGPSGNTIYF. CDR3 in DNA: TGTGCCAGCAGCGTTCGTACAGGGCCCTCTGGAAACACCATATATTTT.

Points on this clone: The sample contains more than one DNA sequence encoding this CDR3. The chain recombines TRBV7-9 with TRBJ1-1; D unclear. V lost 1 base and J 0 bases, leaving 6 bases between the germline ends. The CDR3 has 14 amino acids. Germline CDR1 is SEHNR and CDR2 is FQNEAQ (reference sequence). The CDR3 spells CASSLGQLNTEAFF. CDR3 bases: TGTGCCAGCAGCTTAGGACAATTGAACACTGAAGCTTTCTTT.

The chain has TRBV21-1 and TRBJ1-4; the tabulated D call, TRBD1, remains unverified against the DNA. TRBV21-1 constitutes a pseudogene. The CDR3 is 15 amino acids. In nucleotides, the CDR3 is TGTGCCAGCAGCCTTACCCAGGGGGGAGATGAAAAACTGTTTTTT. It translates to CASSLTQGGDEKLFF.

This clone has only a few counts. This chain uses TRBV7-2 with TRBJ1-1, with TRBD1 matching 8 bases. Germline CDR1 and CDR2: SGHTA and FQGNSA. This CDR3 is built from 14 residues. V lost 5 bases and J lost 6; bases outside the gene matches: 8. CDR3 bases: TGTGCCAGCAGCCTTACAAACAGGGGGGCTGAAGCTTTCTTT. As protein: CASSLTNRGAEAFF.

The sample holds one count of this clone. V gene TRBV7-2 combines with J gene TRBJ1-3, with 10 positions matching TRBD1. Per germline, CDR1 SGHTA and CDR2 FQGNSA. This CDR3 has 17 residues. With 4 bases clipped from V and 0 bases from J, the junction kept 6 bases outside the gene matches. The CDR3 DNA reads TGTGCCAGCAGCTGGACAGGGGGGGGCAACTCTGGAAACACCATATATTTT. Amino acid sequence: CASSWTGGGNSGNTIYF.

The genes are TRBV12-3 or TRBV12-4 and TRBJ2-6; no clear D. The V end was cut by 6 bases, the J end by 2 bases, with 5 bases between. This CDR3 has 13 amino acids. CDR3 in DNA: TGTGCCAGCAGGTTACCTGGGGCCAACGTCCTGACTTTC. Translated, it gives CASRLPGANVLTF.

V gene TRBV5-1 combines with J gene TRBJ2-1; 11 bases match TRBD2. The CDR3 totals 18 residues. Germline V gene lookup returns CDR1 SGHRS and CDR2 YFSETQ. V dropped 4 bases and J dropped 4; count of bases not matched to a gene: 13. CDR3 region: CASSPGLTSGSTYNEQFF. Written as DNA, the CDR3 is TGCGCCAGCAGCCCGGGGCTCACTAGCGGGAGTACTTACAATGAGCAGTTCTTC.

J is TRBJ2-5 and V is TRBV5-6; D gene uncertain. Between the trimmed V and J ends, which lost 1 base and 4 bases, there was a span of 11 bases. CDR1 SGHDT and CDR2 YYEEEE come from the germline V gene. This CDR3 has 14 residues. CDR3 amino acids: CASSLFGPLETQYF. Here the CDR3 DNA reads TGTGCCAGCAGCTTGTTCGGGCCCCTAGAGACCCAGTACTTC.

The J gene is TRBJ2-3, the V gene TRBV3-1 (or the pseudogene TRBV3-2), with 9 bases lining up with TRBD2. V shed 1 base and J 6 bases; nucleotides not matched to a gene: 8. The CDR3 length is 16 residues. From germline, CDR1 is LGHDT and CDR2 YNNKEL (reference sequence). CDR3 region: CASSQGSVLAGDTQYF. In DNA, the CDR3 is TGTGCCAGCAGCCAAGGTTCGGTACTAGCGGGTGATACGCAGTATTTT.

About this clone: Since a much larger clone is just one base distant, this may be a read error. The J gene is TRBJ1-1, the V gene TRBV7-8, with D unclear. The germline V gene encodes CDR1 SGHVS and CDR2 FQNEAQ. V was cut by 0 bases and J by 1 base, with 3 bases left in between. The CDR3 runs 13 residues. Here the CDR3 reads CASSLAWNTEAFF. CDR3 nucleotides: TGTGCCAGCAGCTTAGCGTGGAACACTGAAGCTTTCTTT.

The V and J genes are TRBV9 and TRBJ2-1, with 10 bases aligning to TRBD2. This CDR3 is 16 amino acids long. The V gene end was trimmed by 0 bases and the J gene end by 8 bases; junction bases not matched to a gene: 8. The germline V gene has CDR1 SGDLS and CDR2 YYNGEE. The CDR3 reads CASSVGTSGGVDEQFF. The DNA for the CDR3 is TGTGCCAGCAGCGTAGGGACTAGCGGAGGGGTGGATGAGCAGTTCTTC.